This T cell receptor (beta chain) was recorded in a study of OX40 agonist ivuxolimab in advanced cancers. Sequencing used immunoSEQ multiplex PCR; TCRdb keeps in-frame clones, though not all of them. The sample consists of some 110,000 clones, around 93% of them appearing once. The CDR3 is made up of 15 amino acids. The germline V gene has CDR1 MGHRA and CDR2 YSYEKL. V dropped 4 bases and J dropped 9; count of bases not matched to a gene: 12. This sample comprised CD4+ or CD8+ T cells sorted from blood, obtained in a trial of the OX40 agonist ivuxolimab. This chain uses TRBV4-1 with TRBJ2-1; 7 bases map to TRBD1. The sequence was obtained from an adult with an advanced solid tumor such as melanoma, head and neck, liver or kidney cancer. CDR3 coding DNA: TGCGCCAGCAGCCCAGTGAGGGGGCCTAGGGGTGAGCAGTTCTTC. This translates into CASSPVRGPRGEQFF.